The rows below give T cell receptor beta chains drawn from one sample of a study of blood T cell repertoires in COVID-19. Profiled with immunoSEQ multiplex PCR; TCRdb holds only in-frame clones, not every one. The sample carries 140,000 to 150,000 clones, about four fifths recorded once. Specimen: peripheral blood. Receptors originate from a human donor with acute or convalescent COVID-19. The donor label of this sample is uncertain. Both conserved end residues are part of each CDR3. A D gene is named only where the DNA matches it firmly. Size tells how often a clone was seen (once, few, many) or the class of an expanded clone, and some rows leave it out.

CDR3: CASSPGGPGYGYTF
DNA: TGTGCCAGTAGCCCCGGAGGGCCTGGCTATGGCTACACCTTC
size: NA
D: NA
J: TRBJ1-2
V: TRBV19

CDR3: CASWLLDTQYF
DNA: TGTGCCAGCTGGCTCTTAGATACGCAGTATTTT
size: NA
D: NA
J: TRBJ2-3
V: TRBV6-5

CDR3: CASSWGLGDQPQHF
DNA: TGTGCCAGCAGCTGGGGGCTCGGCGATCAGCCCCAGCATTTT
size: once
D: NA
J: TRBJ1-5
V: TRBV6-6

CDR3: CASSPTPTGNTIYF
DNA: TGTGCCAGCAGTCCGACTCCGACGGGTAACACCATATATTTT
size: NA
D: NA
J: TRBJ1-3
V: TRBV6-6

CDR3: CASSSTGVRTEAFF
DNA: TGCGCCAGCAGCTCAACAGGGGTTCGCACTGAAGCTTTCTTT
size: many
D: TRBD1
J: TRBJ1-1
V: TRBV5-1

CDR3: CASSAGTGINTGELFF
DNA: TGTGCCAGCAGTGCCGGGACAGGTATCAACACCGGGGAGCTGTTTTTT
size: NA
D: TRBD1
J: TRBJ2-2
V: TRBV6-1

CDR3: CAWTKRDRGFTDTQYF
DNA: TGTGCCTGGACCAAAAGGGACAGGGGTTTCACAGATACGCAGTATTTT
size: NA
D: TRBD1
J: TRBJ2-3
V: TRBV30

CDR3: CASSLDLVGRGNTIYF
DNA: TGTGCCAGCAGCTTAGATCTAGTGGGGCGTGGAAACACCATATATTTT
size: NA
D: NA
J: TRBJ1-3
V: TRBV11-2

CDR3: CASSQLPPSGGTETQYF
DNA: TGCGCCAGCAGCCAACTTCCGCCTAGCGGGGGAACGGAGACCCAGTACTTC
size: NA
D: TRBD2
J: TRBJ2-5
V: TRBV4-1

CDR3: CASSLVDSSTDTQYF
DNA: TGTGCCAGCAGCTTGGTAGATAGTAGCACAGATACGCAGTATTTT
size: NA
D: NA
J: TRBJ2-3
V: TRBV5-4

CDR3: CASSIDTGRYEQYF
DNA: TGTGCCAGTAGTATAGACACGGGGAGGTACGAGCAGTACTTC
size: NA
D: NA
J: TRBJ2-7
V: TRBV19

CDR3: CASSELSSYNEQFF
DNA: TGTGCCAGCAGTGAACTGAGCTCCTACAATGAGCAGTTCTTC
size: NA
D: NA
J: TRBJ2-1
V: TRBV2

CDR3: CASSLGVGEVYGYTF
DNA: TGTGCCAGCAGCTTAGGGGTCGGGGAAGTGTATGGCTACACCTTC
size: NA
D: NA
J: TRBJ1-2
V: TRBV7-6

CDR3: CASSLVWSSYNEQFF
DNA: TGTGCCAGCAGCTTAGTCTGGAGCTCCTACAATGAGCAGTTCTTC
size: NA
D: NA
J: TRBJ2-1
V: TRBV7-2

CDR3: CACKDRHSPLHF
DNA: TGTGCCTGCAAGGACAGGCATTCACCCCTCCACTTT
size: NA
D: TRBD1
J: TRBJ1-6
V: TRBV30

CDR3: CASRGALDSTEAFF
DNA: TGTGCCAGCAGAGGGGCTCTCGATAGCACTGAAGCTTTCTTT
size: NA
D: NA
J: TRBJ1-1
V: TRBV6-5

CDR3: CASSPTISGTEAFF
DNA: TGCGCCAGCAGTCCGACAATCTCGGGGACTGAAGCTTTCTTT
size: many
D: NA
J: TRBJ1-1
V: TRBV10-1

CDR3: CASSHGPTGGGETQYF
DNA: TGTGCCAGCAGTCACGGACCGACAGGGGGCGGGGAGACCCAGTACTTC
size: NA
D: TRBD1
J: TRBJ2-5
V: TRBV6-6

CDR3: CASTLDGHFNQPQHF
DNA: TGTGCCAGTACCCTCGACGGACACTTCAATCAGCCCCAGCATTTT
size: NA
D: NA
J: TRBJ1-5
V: TRBV19

CDR3: CASSQLWDRVNEQFF
DNA: TGTGCCAGCAGCCAGTTATGGGACAGGGTAAATGAGCAGTTCTTC
size: few
D: TRBD1
J: TRBJ2-1
V: TRBV3-1/TRBV3-2

CDR3: CASSRKGATEAFF
DNA: TGCGCCAGCAGCCGAAAGGGGGCCACTGAAGCTTTCTTT
size: NA
D: TRBD1
J: TRBJ1-1
V: TRBV5-1

CDR3: CSASPLAAGWTEAFF
DNA: TGCAGTGCTAGTCCTCTGGCCGCGGGGTGGACTGAAGCTTTCTTT
size: few
D: NA
J: TRBJ1-1
V: TRBV20-1

CDR3: CASSFQGGDYGYTF
DNA: TGTGCCAGCAGCTTCCAGGGAGGGGACTATGGCTACACCTTC
size: NA
D: NA
J: TRBJ1-2
V: TRBV7-8

CDR3: CASSLGTSGANTGELFF
DNA: TGTGCCAGCAGCCTAGGGACTAGCGGAGCGAACACCGGGGAGCTGTTTTTT
size: NA
D: TRBD2
J: TRBJ2-2
V: TRBV5-6

CDR3: CASSLKGGGADTQYF
DNA: TGTGCCAGCAGCTTAAAAGGGGGAGGGGCAGATACGCAGTATTTT
size: NA
D: NA
J: TRBJ2-3
V: TRBV7-3

CDR3: CASRADTGELFF
DNA: TGTGCCAGCAGGGCCGATACCGGGGAGCTGTTTTTT
size: NA
D: NA
J: TRBJ2-2
V: TRBV7-2

CDR3: CASSLALGQGLEAFF
DNA: TGCGCCAGCAGCTTGGCCCTGGGACAGGGACTTGAAGCTTTCTTT
size: NA
D: TRBD1
J: TRBJ1-1
V: TRBV5-1

CDR3: CASSSDRSDSNQPQHF
DNA: TGTGCCAGCAGCTCGGACAGGTCGGATAGCAATCAGCCCCAGCATTTT
size: once
D: TRBD1
J: TRBJ1-5
V: TRBV13

CDR3: CASSPRGSGGQETQYF
DNA: TGTGCCAGCAGCCCCCGTGGGAGCGGGGGCCAAGAGACCCAGTACTTC
size: NA
D: TRBD2
J: TRBJ2-5
V: TRBV9

CDR3: CASSLSREGVYGYTF
DNA: TGTGCCAGCAGTTTATCGAGAGAGGGGGTCTATGGCTACACCTTC
size: NA
D: NA
J: TRBJ1-2
V: TRBV27

CDR3: CASSYRDRGFQGYTF
DNA: TGCGCCAGCAGCTACCGGGACAGGGGCTTTCAAGGCTACACCTTC
size: NA
D: TRBD1
J: TRBJ1-2
V: TRBV5-1

CDR3: CAWSRDRAQETQYF
DNA: TGTGCCTGGAGTCGAGACAGGGCCCAAGAGACCCAGTACTTC
size: NA
D: TRBD1
J: TRBJ2-5
V: TRBV30

CDR3: CAISEGGGYNSPLHF
DNA: TGTGCCATCAGTGAGGGGGGGGGATATAATTCACCCCTCCACTTT
size: NA
D: NA
J: TRBJ1-6
V: TRBV10-3

CDR3: CASSLGGLADTQYF
DNA: TGCGCCAGCAGCTTAGGCGGGTTAGCAGATACGCAGTATTTT
size: NA
D: NA
J: TRBJ2-3
V: TRBV5-1

CDR3: CSVAQGRDGYTF
DNA: TGCAGCGTTGCACAGGGGAGAGATGGCTACACCTTC
size: NA
D: TRBD1
J: TRBJ1-2
V: TRBV29-1

CDR3: CASSADRDESPLHF
DNA: TGTGCCAGCAGCGCCGACAGGGATGAGTCACCCCTCCACTTT
size: NA
D: TRBD1
J: TRBJ1-6
V: TRBV7-9

CDR3: CASRLGGANTGELFF
DNA: TGTGCCAGCAGGCTGGGGGGTGCGAACACCGGGGAGCTGTTTTTT
size: NA
D: NA
J: TRBJ2-2
V: TRBV6-5

CDR3: CASFGQFNQPQHF
DNA: TGTGCCAGCTTTGGACAGTTCAATCAGCCCCAGCATTTT
size: NA
D: NA
J: TRBJ1-5
V: TRBV6-5

CDR3: CASSLSAGGSTDTQYF
DNA: TGTGCCAGCAGTTTATCTGCGGGGGGGAGCACAGATACGCAGTATTTT
size: NA
D: TRBD2
J: TRBJ2-3
V: TRBV27

CDR3: CASSFPPSGTNEKLFF
DNA: TGTGCCAGCAGCTTCCCCCCATCGGGAACTAATGAAAAACTGTTTTTT
size: NA
D: NA
J: TRBJ1-4
V: TRBV7-8

CDR3: CASSSTGGYYEQYF
DNA: TGTGCCAGCAGCTCGACAGGGGGCTATTACGAGCAGTACTTC
size: NA
D: TRBD1
J: TRBJ2-7
V: TRBV27

CDR3: CASSSGTSGDLSTDTQYF
DNA: TGTGCCAGTTCGTCCGGGACTAGCGGGGACCTAAGCACAGATACGCAGTATTTT
size: once
D: TRBD2
J: TRBJ2-3
V: TRBV19

CDR3: CSASGGSGGSGNTIYF
DNA: TGCAGTGCAAGTGGCGGGAGCGGGGGCTCTGGAAACACCATATATTTT
size: NA
D: NA
J: TRBJ1-3
V: TRBV20-1

CDR3: CASKTPGLAGTDTQYF
DNA: TGTGCCAGTAAGACCCCGGGACTAGCGGGGACAGATACGCAGTATTTT
size: NA
D: TRBD2
J: TRBJ2-3
V: TRBV19

CDR3: CASSPRTGVEGQPQHF
DNA: TGTGCCAGCAGTCCCCGAACAGGGGTGGAAGGTCAGCCCCAGCATTTT
size: NA
D: TRBD1
J: TRBJ1-5
V: TRBV27